The present entry profiles one T cell receptor (beta chain) with its context. Antigen: not known. cDNA encoding TCR beta was synthesized via 5'RACE template switching incorporating UMIs. TCRdb processed the 5' RACE reads again and assigns one entry to each CDR3 protein, with no DNA. The sample totals 500,000 to 600,000 distinct CDR3 sequences. This specimen comes from a study of T cells expressing NK-cell markers. Study information: The study drew TCR beta repertoires from sorted CD3+CD56+NKG2C+, CD3+CD56+NKG2C- and CD3+CD56-NKG2C+ T cells. The sequencing cohort of eight donors included seven HCMV-seropositive individuals and one seronegative individual.

Overall study results and limits: Roughly 6 donors showed dominant NKG2C+ clonotypes comprising about 1.0-7.0% of their CD8+ T cells.

This sequence was found in a young man in good health. The source material was blood T cells: a sorted CD56 or NKG2C T cell subset, CD4+ or CD8+ T cells, or bulk PBMC T cells (not recorded which).

The CDR3 loop reads CASSLSVVGGRGYTF. This chain uses TRBV28 with TRBJ1-2; TCRdb's D call of TRBD1 is untestable without DNA. The CDR3 is made up of 15 amino acids. The germline V gene encodes CDR1 MDHEN and CDR2 SYDVKM.